This paragraph covers one TCR beta chain sequence. This clonotype occurred once. This receptor's antigen is unknown. No qualities accompany the bases; no much larger clone lies one base away. One read amounts to weak evidence. This record comes from a study of CD8 T cells in Susac syndrome (dated by TCRdb to between 2017 and 2020). For the wider study: The study used repertoire sequencing to test whether antigen drove CD8+ T cell activation and differentiation in Susac syndrome. The clonality of the CD8+ T cell repertoire was compared across 12 healthy donors, some 14 Susac syndrome patients and around 15 multiple sclerosis patients.

The research as a whole found: The study acknowledged that relatively few individuals were included in the TCR sequencing and HLA analysis.

RNA was extracted with the RNeasy kit and 0.5 to 1 ug was reverse transcribed using random hexamers. The immunoSEQ multiplex PCR assay, which covers 54 Vbeta and 13 Jbeta segments, was used to amplify TCR beta CDR3 regions. PCR amplification bias was corrected by using a synthetic template baseline for primer optimization and computational correction. Per the authors' processing: Reads were annotated to V, D and J genes according to IMGT and were analyzed with immunoSEQ Analyzer, with only productive sequences retained. To calculate clonality, Shannon entropy was normalized by log2 of the number of productive unique sequences and then subtracted from one. For each patient and control, public and private clones were evaluated within the 100 most prevalent clones. Clones were defined as Susac-specific when absent from the healthy and MS cohorts, from over a thousand published viral clones and from other ImmuneACCESS disease sequences. TCRdb reanalyzed the raw reads on its own, using fastp at Q25 for trimming and MiXCR for clone calling, and kept in-frame beta chains. Rows with a matching CDR3 protein are joined into one entry that keeps the most common DNA and genes. The authors' filters were not applied to this entry. In this sample the table shows 250,000 to 300,000 distinct CDR3 sequences, around 83% of which occur a single time. Approximately 0.11% of the sample is taken by the ten largest.

The germline V gene (reference sequence) specifies PRHDT as CDR1 and FYEKMQ as CDR2. Including cysteine and phenylalanine, the CDR3 has 14 amino acids. CDR3 DNA is the only sequence kept; it has 42 bases, read in frame from the first base. Trimming takes 4 bases from V and 4 bases from J, and the germline ends sit 13 bases apart. Peripheral blood CD8+ and CD4+ T cells from healthy donors, Susac syndrome patients and multiple sclerosis patients were profiled by high-throughput TCR beta sequencing. Treatment-naive patients with stable or active relapsing-remitting disease fulfilling revised McDonald criteria were used as multiple sclerosis controls. CD8+ TEMRA cells were enriched by FACS, while bulk CD8+ and CD4+ T cells were purified by magnetic negative isolation. Blood was collected in EDTA tubes and processed within 24 hours, with PBMCs isolated through density gradient centrifugation. PBMCs destined for TCR sequencing were cryopreserved in liquid nitrogen and later thawed in a 37 °C water bath. Purity of sorted or isolated CD4+, CD8+ and CD8+ TEMRA cells was at least 90%.

The sequence joins TRBV13 to TRBJ1-2; the D gene cannot be resolved reliably. Sequenced: CD8+ T cells from PBMCs. The receptor comes from a human donor with multiple sclerosis. The DNA reads TGTGCCAGCAGCTCACTGGCGGCATTCTATGGCTACACCTTC. Its translation is CASSSLAAFYGYTF.